The T cell receptor beta chain described here comes from a study of cytomegalovirus exposure and HLA in healthy donors. Repertoires were generated with immunoSEQ multiplex PCR, while TCRdb's copy carries only in-frame clones and drops some. Of 130,000 to 150,000 clones listed, less than 90% are singletons. To note about this clone: The antigen is unknown.

Study-wide findings and caveats: Most TCR sequences showed up rarely, but some public TCRs showed up in many donors. As was reported, the classifier diagnosed cytomegalovirus status with high specificity and sensitivity.

Sequenced material: PBMCs. The origin of this receptor is a woman between 18 and 29 years old in good health and CMV-seropositive.

Here the CDR3 reads CASSHTHRGQETQYF. The CDR3 nucleotides are TGTGCCAGCAGCCACACCCACAGGGGGCAAGAGACCCAGTACTTC. The gene calls are TRBV4-2 and TRBJ2-5; 8 positions agree with TRBD1. CDR1 and CDR2 from the germline V gene are LGHNA and YNFKEQ. Losses at the gene ends were 3 bases for V and 2 bases for J; bases not matched to a gene: 5. This CDR3 comprises 15 residues.